One and the same sample provided the 13 T cell receptor beta chains below, sequenced in a study of blood T cell repertoires in COVID-19. This table comes from immunoSEQ multiplex PCR, and its TCRdb copy is limited to in-frame clones, with some not included. The sample consists of about 43,000 clones, roughly 85% of them appearing once. Sequenced material: peripheral blood. The source of these receptors is a man in his 60s with active COVID-19.

The J gene is TRBJ2-3, the V gene TRBV6-5; 7 bases align to TRBD1. The CDR3 is 15 residues long. Germline CDR1 reads MNHEY; CDR2 reads SVGAGI. V lost 6 bases, J lost 0 bases, and 6 bases stayed unmatched. CDR3 nucleotide sequence: TGTGCCAGCAGGACGGGGACAGCCAGCACAGATACGCAGTATTTT. Translating it yields CASRTGTASTDTQYF.

The chain is built from TRBV14 and TRBJ2-7; D remains unclear. CDR1 SGHDN and CDR2 FVKESK come from the germline V gene. There are 16 residues in the CDR3. V was trimmed by 1 base and J by 2 bases, leaving 15 bases between them. The CDR3 DNA follows: TGTGCCAGCAGCCAAGGGTCTTACCCGTTAGCCTACGAGCAGTACTTC. It codes for CASSQGSYPLAYEQYF.

The chain links TRBV18 to TRBJ2-2; D call uncertain. Germline V gene sequence: CDR1 KGHSH, CDR2 LQKENI. V shed 0 bases and J shed 6 bases, with 8 bases lying between them. CDR3 length equals 14 residues. This CDR3 reads CASSPPNLPGELFF. CDR3 coding DNA: TGTGCCAGCTCACCACCAAACTTACCCGGGGAGCTGTTTTTT. The entire variable domain, with the rest obtained from reference TRBV18 and TRBJ2-2, is as follows: NAGVMQNPRHLVRRRGQEARLRCSPMKGHSHVYWYRQLPEEGLKFMVYLQKENIIDESGMPKERFSAEFPKEGPSILRIQQVVRGDSAAYFCASSPPNLPGELFFGEGSRLTVL.

This clone was counted a single time. The rearrangement links TRBV12-3 or TRBV12-4 to TRBJ2-3, with 7 bases aligning to TRBD1. J gave up 2 bases and V 7 bases, and 3 bases lay outside the gene matches. This CDR3 is built from 13 residues. In DNA, the CDR3 is TGTGCCAGCAAGGACAGGAACACAGATACGCAGTATTTT. Translating gives CASKDRNTDTQYF.

This sequence joins TRBV10-1 and TRBJ2-7, with 9 bases lining up with TRBD2. Unmatched junction bases numbered 5, after V lost 8 bases and J lost 3 bases. This CDR3 has 13 residues. CDR1 is WNHNN and CDR2 is SYGVQD in the germline V gene (reference sequence). CDR3 in DNA: TGCGCCAGCTCTAGCGGGACAGACTACGAGCAGTACTTC. It codes for CASSSGTDYEQYF.

This clone was observed a few times. Here the CDR3 reads CATRPGQGVQPQHF. CDR3 bases: TGTGCCACGAGACCGGGACAGGGGGTTCAGCCCCAGCATTTT. This sequence joins TRBV2 and TRBJ1-5, with TRBD1 matching over 11 bases. CDR3 length: 14 residues. Germline CDR1 reads SNHLY; CDR2 reads FYNNEI. The trim removed 10 bases at V and 6 bases at J, leaving 8 bases unmatched.

This clone was seen a single time. J is TRBJ2-7 and V is TRBV11-2; a weak D match, TRBD1 (6 bases). The germline CDR1 and CDR2 sequences are SGHAT and FQNNGV. The CDR3 consists of 13 residues. With 5 bases removed from V and 0 bases from J, the gap between germline ends came to 8 bases. CDR3 region: CASSTTGSYEQYF. The CDR3 nucleotides are TGTGCCAGCAGCACGACAGGCTCCTACGAGCAGTACTTC.

The chain employs TRBV5-1 and TRBJ2-7; 10 positions agree with TRBD2. The CDR3 loop spans 13 amino acids. Trimming cost V 8 bases and J 5 bases; bases outside gene matches: 7. From germline, CDR1 is SGHRS and CDR2 YFSETQ. CDR3 amino acids: CASQSLAGDEQYF. The CDR3 nucleotides read TGCGCCAGTCAGAGTCTAGCGGGAGACGAGCAGTACTTC.

V and J are TRBV6-5 and TRBJ1-6; 7 bases are shared with TRBD1. The CDR3 is 14 amino acids. Germline CDR1 reads MNHEY; CDR2 reads SVGAGI. The V gene end was trimmed by 2 bases and the J gene end by 9 bases; junction bases not matched to a gene: 4. The DNA of the CDR3 is TGTGCCAGCAGTTACGTGGGACAGCTTTCACCCCTCCACTTT. Its translation: CASSYVGQLSPLHF.

The chain is built from TRBV11-2 and TRBJ1-2, with a tentative D call TRBD1 (6 bases). This CDR3 is built from 13 residues. Trimming shortened V by 10 bases and J by 4 bases, and 16 bases separated the two germline ends. Germline V lookup: CDR1 SGHAT, CDR2 FQNNGV. The CDR3 DNA reads TGTGCCACCGCGTCAGGGGAGGGCTATGGCTACACCTTC. Amino acids: CATASGEGYGYTF.

This chain links TRBV6-6 with TRBJ2-6; TRBD1 aligns across 9 bases. V lost 5 bases to trimming and J lost 2 bases; unmatched junction nucleotides: 7. In germline, CDR1 is MNHNY, CDR2 SVGAGI (reference sequence). The CDR3 has 17 residues. CDR3 nucleotide sequence: TGTGCCAGCAGTCAGCCGGGACAGGGTGCTGGGGCCAACGTCCTGACTTTC. Translating gives CASSQPGQGAGANVLTF.

This chain links TRBV2 with TRBJ1-6; D is uncertain. V lost 9 bases and J 5 bases, leaving 17 bases between the germline ends. Germline CDR1 reads SNHLY; CDR2 reads FYNNEI. This CDR3 region has 15 residues. CDR3 in amino acids: CARTLGTANNSPLHF. The CDR3 DNA is TGTGCCAGAACCCTGGGCACGGCGAATAATTCACCCCTCCACTTT.

The genes are TRBV7-2 and TRBJ2-5, with 10 bases identical to TRBD1. Trimming removed 5 bases from V and 5 bases from J; junction bases left unmatched: 8. From germline, CDR1 is SGHTA and CDR2 FQGNSA. The CDR3 covers 15 residues. The CDR3: CASSPGTGDVETQYF. DNA of the CDR3: TGTGCCAGCAGCCCCGGGACAGGGGATGTGGAGACCCAGTACTTC.